Detailed here is one T cell receptor (beta chain). This clonotype was picked up many times. Its cognate antigen has yet to be identified. Per-base qualities were not stored, and no clone one base away is much larger. The data stem from a study of kidney transplant recipient with SARS-CoV-2 infection (dated by TCRdb to 2020 to 2023). The sequencer was an Illumina MiSeq. Profiling of the peripheral T cell repertoire was carried out for human TCRbeta genes. From the authors' description of their analysis: Beta-binomial modelling was used to test for differences in clonotype abundance while accounting for variability over time. Expanded clonotypes were screened against the ImmuneCODE reference database of SARS-CoV-2-associated TCRs and mapped to viral genome regions. Additional repertoire analyses examined TRBV gene usage, CDR3 length, CDR3 amino acid overlap between time points, distributions of clonotype abundance, and Jaccard similarity. The public reads were reanalyzed by TCRdb: fastp trimming at Q25, MiXCR alignment, in-frame beta chains only. Each entry merges the rows of one CDR3 protein and shows their most common DNA and genes. In this record, the V and J calls reflect TCRdb's handling and not the investigators' own analysis. Here the sample has fewer than 250,000 distinct CDR3 sequences; more than 25% occur a single time. The ten biggest clones cover roughly 7.3% of the sample.

The CDR3 sequence holds 16 residues, the cysteine and phenylalanine included. Only the CDR3 part of the read is kept: 48 bases, read in frame from the first base. The junction shows trimming of 0 bases on V and 4 bases on J, and the gene matches do not reach 6 bases of it. The germline V gene specifies SGHTA as CDR1 and FQGNSA as CDR2. The sample's time point label, in plain terms: pre-pandemic baseline sample and day 111 after first positive SARS-CoV-2 test. The rearrangement combines TRBV7-2 with TRBJ1-5; 7 nucleotides in the junction match TRBD1. The specimen comprised a blood sample, sampled at baseline and on roughly day 120 from a kidney transplant recipient. The TCR sequence derives from a male patient aged 25-45 years who had COVID-19 and was a kidney transplant recipient. Post transplant, some T cells may arise from the graft donor. This receptor carries the CDR3 CASSLAMRGRNQPQHF. The sequenced DNA: TGTGCCAGCAGCTTAGCGATGAGGGGGCGTAATCAGCCCCAGCATTTT.